This TCR beta chain was recorded in a study of Ad26.COV2.S vaccination and SARS-CoV-2 variants. Across the study: Administration of Ad26.COV2.S was intramuscular, either once or twice 56 days apart.

This CDR3 comprises 15 residues. Trimming cost V 1 base and J 1 base, with 9 bases left between them. Germline V gives CDR1 SGHRS, CDR2 YFSETQ. Study observations and caveats: The study found similar non-spike TCR breadth in vaccine and placebo recipients.

The method was immunoSEQ multiplex PCR; TCRdb's version includes in-frame clones alone and lacks a portion of them. The sample comprises 290,000 or so clones, approximately 87% of which are singletons, and 2.5% to 3.5% rests with the top ten. Treatment in this sample: about 20 received Ad26.COV2.S at low or high dose, single or two shots; about 5 received placebo; per-sample allocation not given. Samples analyzed were those drawn on day 63 after the first vaccine or placebo injection. An 18-55-year-old adult in Boston served as donor. This clone was recorded only once. Its antigen is unidentified. Sequencing was performed on peripheral blood, taken in a trial of Ad26.COV2.S vaccine versus placebo. The sequence was obtained from a person aged 18-60 years who received the Ad26.COV2.S COVID-19 vaccine or a placebo. V and J are TRBV5-1 and TRBJ2-1; tentatively, D is TRBD2 (7 bases). The CDR3 region is CASSLKGGSYNEQFF. The CDR3 DNA is TGCGCCAGCAGCTTGAAGGGGGGGTCCTACAATGAGCAGTTCTTC.